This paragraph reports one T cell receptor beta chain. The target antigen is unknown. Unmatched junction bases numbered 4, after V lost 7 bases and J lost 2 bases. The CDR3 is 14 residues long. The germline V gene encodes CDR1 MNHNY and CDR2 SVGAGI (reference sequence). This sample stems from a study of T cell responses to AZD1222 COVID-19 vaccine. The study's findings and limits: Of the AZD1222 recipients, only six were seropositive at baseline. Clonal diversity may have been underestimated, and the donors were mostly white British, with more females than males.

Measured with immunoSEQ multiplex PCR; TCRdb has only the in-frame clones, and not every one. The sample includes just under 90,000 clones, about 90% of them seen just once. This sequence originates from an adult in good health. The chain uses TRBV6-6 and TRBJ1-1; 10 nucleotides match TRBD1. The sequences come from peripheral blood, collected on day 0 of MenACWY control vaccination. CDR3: CASTDRGLNTEAFF. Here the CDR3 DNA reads TGTGCCAGCACCGACAGGGGGCTAAACACTGAAGCTTTCTTT.